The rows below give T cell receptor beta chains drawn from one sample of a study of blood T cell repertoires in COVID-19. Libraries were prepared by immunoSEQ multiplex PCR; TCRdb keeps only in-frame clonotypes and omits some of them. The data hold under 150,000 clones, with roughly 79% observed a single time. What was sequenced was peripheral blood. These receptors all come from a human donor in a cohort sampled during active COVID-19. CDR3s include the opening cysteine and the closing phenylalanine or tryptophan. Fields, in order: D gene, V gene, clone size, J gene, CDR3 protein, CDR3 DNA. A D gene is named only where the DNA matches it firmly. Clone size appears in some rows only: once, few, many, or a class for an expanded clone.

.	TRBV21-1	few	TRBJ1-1	CASSKALGLGASTEAFF	TGTGCCAGCAGCAAAGCGCTTGGGCTAGGGGCGAGCACTGAAGCTTTCTTT
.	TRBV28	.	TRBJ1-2	CASSKGIGYTF	TGTGCCAGCAGTAAGGGGATAGGCTACACCTTC
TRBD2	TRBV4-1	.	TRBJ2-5	CASSHPGLAAGGQTQYF	TGCGCCAGCAGCCATCCCGGACTAGCGGCGGGGGGTCAGACCCAGTACTTC
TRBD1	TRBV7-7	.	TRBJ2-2	CASSSTGTGGIGELFF	TGTGCCAGCAGCTCGACCGGGACAGGGGGGATCGGGGAGCTGTTTTTT
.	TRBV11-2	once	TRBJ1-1	CASSSRLLSEAFF	TGTGCCAGCAGCTCCCGACTTCTTTCTGAAGCTTTCTTT
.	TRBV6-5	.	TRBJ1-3	CAIPGRSGNTIYF	TGTGCCATCCCCGGGAGGTCTGGAAACACCATATATTTT
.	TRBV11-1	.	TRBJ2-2	CASSFPAGAGGELFF	TGTGCCAGCAGCTTTCCCGCGGGGGCGGGCGGGGAGCTGTTTTTT
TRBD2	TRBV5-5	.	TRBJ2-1	CASASRRGRAYNEQFF	TGTGCCAGCGCCTCCAGGCGGGGGAGGGCCTACAATGAGCAGTTCTTC
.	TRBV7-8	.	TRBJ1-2	CASSVHREGGYTF	TGTGCCAGCAGCGTCCACAGGGAAGGTGGCTACACCTTC
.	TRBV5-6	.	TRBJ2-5	CASSLGGRGRSQETQYF	TGTGCCAGCAGCTTGGGAGGGCGGGGCAGAAGCCAAGAGACCCAGTACTTC
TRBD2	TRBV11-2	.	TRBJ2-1	CASSTRTSGGPPGEQFF	TGTGCCAGCAGCACTCGGACTAGCGGGGGACCCCCAGGAGAGCAGTTCTTC
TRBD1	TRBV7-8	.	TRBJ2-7	CASSLGQGEYF	TGTGCCAGCAGCCTCGGACAGGGAGAGTACTTC
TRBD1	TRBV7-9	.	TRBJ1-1	CASSATGQRNTEAFF	TGTGCCAGCAGTGCTACGGGACAGCGAAACACTGAAGCTTTCTTT
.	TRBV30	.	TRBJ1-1	CAWERGGNTEAFF	TGTGCCTGGGAAAGGGGAGGTAACACTGAAGCTTTCTTT
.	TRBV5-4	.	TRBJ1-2	CASSLETRGGYTF	TGTGCCAGCAGCTTGGAGACGCGCGGTGGCTACACCTTC
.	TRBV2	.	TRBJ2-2	CATRGSQQQNTGELFF	TGTGCCACACGAGGGTCGCAGCAGCAGAACACCGGGGAGCTGTTTTTT
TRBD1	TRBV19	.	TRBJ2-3	CASSKGTVVTDTQYF	TGTGCCAGTAGTAAGGGGACAGTGGTAACAGATACGCAGTATTTT
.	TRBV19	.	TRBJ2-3	CASSPLGTSTDTQYF	TGTGCCAGTAGCCCTCTCGGGACTAGCACAGATACGCAGTATTTT